This TCR beta chain was recovered during a study of metastatic and nonmetastatic thyroid tumors. The overall study: Thyroid patients, malignant and benign, had repertoires compared across blood and tumor or nodule tissue. Study results and limitations: Malignant thyroid tumors reportedly had TCR beta diversity that was significantly higher than in benign nodules, in blood and tumor.

There are many counts of this clone. Antigen specificity is unknown. TCRdb re-processed the PCR reads through MiXCR. The profile shows tens of thousands of clones, about 29% of them singletons. The CDR3 spans 15 residues. In germline, CDR1 is SGHNT, CDR2 YYREEE (reference sequence). Trimming cost V 0 bases and J 12 bases, with 21 bases left between them. Every patient underwent thyroid surgery untreated. Sequencing was done on a sample of blood. This receptor was obtained from a female donor with papillary thyroid cancer or a benign thyroid nodule (not recorded which). Some clones in this sample may be carry-over from other donors' samples. This chain links TRBV5-4 with TRBJ1-1, with a tentative D call TRBD1 (6 bases). The CDR3 nucleotides read TGTGCCAGCAGCTTGGACCCCAGGGGTATTGGGGACTCTTTCTTT. Its translation: CASSLDPRGIGDSFF.